This section outlines one T cell receptor (beta chain) sequence together with its context. Antigen: not known. The source of the sample is a study of OX40 agonist ivuxolimab in advanced cancers. Study details: Patients undergoing dose escalation presented with hepatocellular carcinoma, melanoma, renal cell or head and neck cancer.

The data were produced by immunoSEQ multiplex PCR, yet TCRdb's version contains in-frame clones alone and is incomplete. The sample lists 40,000 to 50,000 clones, about 80% occurring once. V was pared by 0 bases and J by 7 bases, with 10 bases between. Germline lookup yields CDR1 SGHDT and CDR2 YYEEEE. The CDR3 runs to 14 residues. Findings of the study overall: The average count of expanded clones was higher among CD8+ T cells than among CD4+. Clonal expansion was seen in CD4+ and CD8+ blood T cells by week 6 at 0.1 to 3.0 mg/kg.

Drawing of blood for sampling happened at baseline, at cycle 4 day 1, and at cycle 7 day 1. The rearrangement links TRBV5-6 to TRBJ1-4; unclear D gene. The source is an adult with an advanced solid tumor such as melanoma, head and neck, liver or kidney cancer. The sample in question was CD4+ or CD8+ T cells sorted from blood, obtained in a trial of the OX40 agonist ivuxolimab. CDR3: CASSLGQRGEKLFF. The CDR3 nucleotides read TGTGCCAGCAGCTTGGGGCAGCGAGGTGAAAAACTGTTTTTT.